These 21 T cell receptor beta chains share one sample of origin, sequenced in a study of patients and donors after allogeneic stem cell transplantation. TCRdb independently ran MiXCR on the RT-PCR reads; one entry per CDR3 protein. The data hold about a million distinct CDR3 sequences, with 15% to 20% observed a single time. Sequencing was carried out using blood, either unsorted or a sorted T cell fraction (not recorded which). These receptors were collected from a human donor who was either an allogeneic HSCT recipient or a stem cell or donor lymphocyte infusion donor (not recorded which). It is not recorded whose cells these are; they may come from a transplant donor.

In its sample, this clonotype was seen a few times. The V call is TRBV12-3 or TRBV12-4, the J call TRBJ2-1, with 7 bases lining up with TRBD2. Trimming at V came to 8 bases and at J to 3 bases, leaving 19 bases not matched to a gene. The CDR3 is 18 residues long. CDR3 coding DNA: TGTGCCAGCCCTTCAGACGGGGACTACCGATCAAACTACAATGAGCAGTTCTTC. This codes for CASPSDGDYRSNYNEQFF.

This clonotype was seen a few times. V and J are TRBV7-9 and TRBJ1-1; D is perhaps TRBD1 (5 bases). The germline gives CDR1 SEHNR, CDR2 FQNEAQ (reference sequence). V was clipped by 1 base and J by 12 bases, with 15 bases between them. This CDR3 is built from 13 residues. DNA for the CDR3: TGTGCCAGCAGCTTAGAAGGGACCCTGAGCCCTTTCTTT. Its translation is CASSLEGTLSPFF.

CDR3 residues: CSVVQGNTIYF. The CDR3 DNA is TGCAGCGTTGTACAGGGAAACACCATATATTTT. V gene TRBV29-1 combines with J gene TRBJ1-3; D is undetermined. This CDR3 spans 11 amino acids. CDR1 and CDR2 (germline): SQVTM, ANQGSEA. Trimming stripped 4 bases from V and 4 bases from J, with 5 bases between.

The J gene is TRBJ2-1, the V gene TRBV14; the D gene is possibly TRBD2 (6 bases). Trimming shortened V by 2 bases and J by 1 base, and 21 bases separated the two germline ends. This CDR3 is 19 amino acids long. Per germline, CDR1 SGHDN and CDR2 FVKESK. CDR3 amino acids: CASSQKLRGGSGSYNEQFF. CDR3 coding DNA: TGTGCCAGCAGCCAAAAATTGCGTGGGGGGAGCGGATCCTACAATGAGCAGTTCTTC.

This clonotype was seen once. This chain uses TRBV9 with TRBJ2-5; TRBD2 aligns across 10 bases. There are 16 residues in the CDR3. Trimming at V came to 0 bases and at J to 2 bases, leaving 4 bases not matched to a gene. From germline, CDR1 is SGDLS and CDR2 YYNGEE. The CDR3 protein is CASSVDGAGGQETQYF. CDR3 in DNA: TGTGCCAGCAGCGTAGATGGAGCGGGGGGGCAAGAGACCCAGTACTTC.

This clonotype was counted only a few times. The V gene is TRBV5-1, the J gene TRBJ1-1; tentative D call: TRBD1 (5 bases). The V end lost 4 bases, the J end lost 3 bases, and 19 bases lay between the germline ends. Germline loops: CDR1 SGHRS, CDR2 YFSETQ. The CDR3 is 16 residues long. The CDR3 reads CASSIWGATTYTEAFF. Written as DNA, the CDR3 is TGCGCCAGCAGCATCTGGGGCGCGACAACGTACACTGAAGCTTTCTTT.

The gene calls are TRBV25-1 and TRBJ2-2, with 13 bases matching TRBD2. V gave up 3 bases and J gave up 8 bases; unmatched junction bases: 6. This CDR3 has 16 amino acids. The germline V gene has CDR1 MGHDK and CDR2 SYGVNS. The CDR3 reads CASSDSGLAGVGELFF. The CDR3 DNA follows: TGTGCCAGCAGTGATTCCGGACTAGCGGGAGTTGGGGAGCTGTTTTTT.

This clonotype occurred a few times. The chain carries TRBV21-1 and TRBJ2-3; TRBD2, the table's D call, lacks a check against the DNA. TRBV21-1 is designated a pseudogene. CDR3 length: 19 residues. The DNA of the CDR3 is TGTGCCAGCAGCAAAGGAGGGAGCGGGAGGGCCGGGTTCACAGATACGCAGTATTTT. Protein sequence: CASSKGGSGRAGFTDTQYF.

This clonotype appeared a few times. V and J are TRBV9 and TRBJ1-1; D is possibly TRBD1 (6 bases). Trimming left V 3 bases short and J 2 bases short, with 11 bases between. The CDR3 is 14 residues long. The germline V gene has CDR1 SGDLS and CDR2 YYNGEE. CDR3 DNA: TGTGCCAGCAGCGAAGGACAGCCTAACACTGAAGCTTTCTTT. It encodes CASSEGQPNTEAFF.

The chain uses TRBV20-1 and TRBJ1-2; the D is unclear. The ends were cut back, 6 bases at V and 0 bases at J, with 11 bases in the middle. This CDR3 region has 13 residues. CDR1 and CDR2 (germline): DFQATT, SNEGSKA (reference sequence). The DNA for the CDR3 is TGCAGTGCCGTGCCTTATACTAACTATGGCTACACCTTC. Residues: CSAVPYTNYGYTF.

The chain carries TRBV5-6 and TRBJ1-1; D is ambiguous. V lost 7 bases and J 3 bases, leaving 7 bases between the germline ends. The CDR3 contains 11 residues. CDR1 and CDR2 (germline): SGHDT, YYEEEE. For the CDR3, the DNA is TGTGCCAGCTATCTCGACACTGAAGCTTTCTTT. Amino acid sequence: CASYLDTEAFF.

Only a few counts were recorded for this clonotype. The gene calls are TRBV4-3 and TRBJ1-1; maybe TRBD1 (5 bases). The CDR3 is made up of 13 amino acids. The V end was cut by 0 bases, the J end by 8 bases, with 10 bases between. Germline V gene data show CDR1 as LGHNA and CDR2 as YSLEER. CDR3 bases: TGCGCCAGCAGCCAAGAAGGGCAGGGCGAAGCTTTCTTT. This encodes CASSQEGQGEAFF.

The V call is TRBV20-1, the J call TRBJ2-5; 7 bases agree with TRBD2. This CDR3 region has 14 residues. Germline assignment: CDR1 DFQATT and CDR2 SNEGSKA (reference sequence). Trimming took 2 bases from V and 3 from J; bases not matched to a gene: 6. In nucleotides, the CDR3 is TGCAGTGCTAGAATTAGCGGGCGAAAAGAGACCCAGTACTTC. It translates to CSARISGRKETQYF.

The table lists this clonotype with many counts. The V gene is TRBV12-3 or TRBV12-4, the J gene TRBJ1-5; no clear D. CDR3 size: 12 residues. Between the trimmed V and J ends, which lost 2 bases and 4 bases, there was a span of 3 bases. The DNA of the CDR3 is TGTGCCAGCAGTTTATGGAATCAGCCCCAGCATTTT. The encoded protein is CASSLWNQPQHF.

The rearrangement joins TRBV18 to TRBJ2-1; 11 nucleotides match TRBD1. Germline V gene lookup returns CDR1 KGHSH and CDR2 LQKENI. The J segment lost 8 bases and the V segment lost 3 bases, leaving 6 bases of the junction unmatched. CDR3 length: 15 residues. CDR3 DNA: TGTGCCAGCTCACCTCCGGGACAGGGGGTTTATGAGCAGTTCTTC. Amino acid sequence: CASSPPGQGVYEQFF.

The DNA of the CDR3 is TGTGCCAGCAGCTTAGTTGCGGAGGATGGCTACACCTTC. The encoded protein is CASSLVAEDGYTF. This chain uses TRBV7-9 with TRBJ1-2; D is undetermined. The CDR3 has 13 amino acids. The V and J ends lost 1 base and 6 bases respectively, with 9 bases between them. The germline gives CDR1 SEHNR, CDR2 FQNEAQ (reference sequence).

This clonotype was counted between two and nine times. V gene TRBV5-6 combines with J gene TRBJ2-7; D unclear. V was cut by 0 bases and J by 3 bases, with 19 bases left in between. This CDR3 has 17 residues. CDR1 and CDR2 from the germline V gene are SGHDT and YYEEEE. CDR3: CASSLEGRTLLGYEQYF. CDR3 DNA: TGTGCCAGCAGCTTGGAGGGCAGAACCCTTCTAGGCTACGAGCAGTACTTC.

The V and J genes are TRBV6-1 and TRBJ2-1; 7 bases line up with TRBD2. This CDR3 comprises 16 residues. The J segment lost 9 bases and the V segment lost 7 bases, leaving 18 bases of the junction unmatched. CDR1 is MNHNS, CDR2 SASEGT, per germline. The CDR3: CASTQTTSWGGGEQFF. In DNA, the CDR3 is TGTGCCAGCACGCAGACGACTAGTTGGGGGGGTGGTGAGCAGTTCTTC.

This clonotype showed up just a few times. This chain joins TRBV3-1 and TRBJ2-1, with TRBD2 matching over 9 bases. This CDR3 spans 16 amino acids. Germline V gene data show CDR1 as LGHDT and CDR2 as YNNKEL (reference sequence). Germline trimming cut 3 bases from V and 5 bases from J; bases unmatched to any gene: 8. CDR3 bases: TGTGCCAGCAGCCAGACCGCCGGGACTAGCCACAATGAGCAGTTCTTC. Its translation: CASSQTAGTSHNEQFF.

The genes are TRBV6-1 and TRBJ2-2; 7 nucleotides agree with TRBD1. There are 16 residues in the CDR3. Trimming took 2 bases from V and 4 from J; bases not matched to a gene: 7. The germline V gene encodes CDR1 MNHNS and CDR2 SASEGT. In nucleotides, the CDR3 is TGTGCCAGCAGTGAAAGCAACAGGGGAGTCACCGGGGAGCTGTTTTTT. Residues: CASSESNRGVTGELFF.

This clonotype was seen only a few times. This chain connects TRBV2 to TRBJ2-1; TRBD1 aligns across 9 bases. The CDR3 is made up of 13 amino acids. J lost 7 bases, V lost 10 bases, and 8 bases had no gene match. The germline gives CDR1 SNHLY, CDR2 FYNNEI. The CDR3 spells CAIPGQGINEQFF. The CDR3 DNA follows: TGTGCCATACCGGGACAGGGAATTAATGAGCAGTTCTTC.